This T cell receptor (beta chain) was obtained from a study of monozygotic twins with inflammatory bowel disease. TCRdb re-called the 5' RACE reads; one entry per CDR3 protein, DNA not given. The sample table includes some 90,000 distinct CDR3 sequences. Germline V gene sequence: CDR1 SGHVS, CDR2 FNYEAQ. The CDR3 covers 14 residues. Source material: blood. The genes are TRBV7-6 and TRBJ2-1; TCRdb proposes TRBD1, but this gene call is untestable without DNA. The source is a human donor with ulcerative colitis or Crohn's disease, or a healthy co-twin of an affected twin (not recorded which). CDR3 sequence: CASSEEAGETEQFF.